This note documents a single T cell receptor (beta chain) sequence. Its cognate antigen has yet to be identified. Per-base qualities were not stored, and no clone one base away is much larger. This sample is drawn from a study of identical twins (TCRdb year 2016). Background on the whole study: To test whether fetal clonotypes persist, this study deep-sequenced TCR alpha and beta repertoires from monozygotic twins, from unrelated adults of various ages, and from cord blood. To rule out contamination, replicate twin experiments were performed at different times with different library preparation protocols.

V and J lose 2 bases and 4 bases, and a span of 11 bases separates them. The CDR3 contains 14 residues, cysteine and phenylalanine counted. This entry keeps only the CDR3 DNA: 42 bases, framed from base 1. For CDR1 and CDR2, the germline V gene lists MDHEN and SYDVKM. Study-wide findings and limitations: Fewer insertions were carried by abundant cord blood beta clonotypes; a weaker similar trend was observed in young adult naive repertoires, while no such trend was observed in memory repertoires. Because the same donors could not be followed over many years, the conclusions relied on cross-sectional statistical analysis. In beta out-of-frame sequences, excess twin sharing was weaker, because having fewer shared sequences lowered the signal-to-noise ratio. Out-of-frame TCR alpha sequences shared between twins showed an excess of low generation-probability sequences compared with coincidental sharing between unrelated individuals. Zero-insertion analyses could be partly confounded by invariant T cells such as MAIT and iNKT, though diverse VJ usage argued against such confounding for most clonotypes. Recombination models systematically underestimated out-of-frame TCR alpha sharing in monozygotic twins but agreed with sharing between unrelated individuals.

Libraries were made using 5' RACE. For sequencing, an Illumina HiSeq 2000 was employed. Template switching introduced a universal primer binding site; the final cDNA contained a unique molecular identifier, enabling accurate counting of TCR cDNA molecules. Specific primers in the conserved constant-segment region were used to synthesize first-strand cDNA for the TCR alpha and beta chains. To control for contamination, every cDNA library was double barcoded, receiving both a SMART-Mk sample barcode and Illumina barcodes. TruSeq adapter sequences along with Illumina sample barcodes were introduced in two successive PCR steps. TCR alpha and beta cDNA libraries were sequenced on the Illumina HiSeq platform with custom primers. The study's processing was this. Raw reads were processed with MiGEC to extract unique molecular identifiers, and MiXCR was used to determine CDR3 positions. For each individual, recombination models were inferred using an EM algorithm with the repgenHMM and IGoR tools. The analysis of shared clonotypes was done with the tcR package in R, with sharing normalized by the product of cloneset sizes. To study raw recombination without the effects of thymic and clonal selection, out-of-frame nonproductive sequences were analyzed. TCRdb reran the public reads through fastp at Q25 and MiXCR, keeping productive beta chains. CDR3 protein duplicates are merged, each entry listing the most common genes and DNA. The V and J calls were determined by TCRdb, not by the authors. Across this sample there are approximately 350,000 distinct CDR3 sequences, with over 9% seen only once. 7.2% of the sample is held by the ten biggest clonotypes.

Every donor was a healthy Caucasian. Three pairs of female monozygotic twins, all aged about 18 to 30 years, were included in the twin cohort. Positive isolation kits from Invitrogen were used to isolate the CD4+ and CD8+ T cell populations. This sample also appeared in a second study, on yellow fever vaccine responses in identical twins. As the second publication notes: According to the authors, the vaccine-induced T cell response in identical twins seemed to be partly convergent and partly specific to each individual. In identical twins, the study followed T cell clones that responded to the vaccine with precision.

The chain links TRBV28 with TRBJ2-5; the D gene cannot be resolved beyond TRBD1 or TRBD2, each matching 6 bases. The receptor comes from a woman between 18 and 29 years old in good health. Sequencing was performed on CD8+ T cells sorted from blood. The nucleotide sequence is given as TGTGCCAGCAGTTTACACAGGGAGGTAGAGACCCAGTACTTC. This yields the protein CASSLHREVETQYF. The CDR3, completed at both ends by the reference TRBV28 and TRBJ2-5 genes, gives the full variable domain DVKVTQSSRYLVKRTGEKVFLECVQDMDHENMFWYRQDPGLGLRLIYFSYDVKMKEKGDIPEGYSVSREKKERFSLILESASTNQTSMYLCASSLHREVETQYFGPGTRLLVL.